Sequencing of this TCR beta chain was carried out in a study of identical twins. This clonotype has at least ten counts. A universal primer site arose from template switching, and cDNA bore unique molecular identifiers. TCRdb used MiXCR to reprocess the 5' RACE reads, holding one entry per CDR3 protein. The sample shows hundreds of thousands of distinct CDR3 sequences, about 7.6% of them seen only once. This sample was shared with a second study, whose subject was yellow fever vaccine responses in identical twins.

Source material: PBMCs. The sequence was collected from a woman under 30 in good health.

CDR3 amino acids: CASSESGTRETQYF. The CDR3 DNA is TGTGCCAGCAGTGAATCCGGGACTAGGGAGACCCAGTACTTC. V is TRBV6-1 and J is TRBJ2-5; TRBD2 aligns across 8 bases. The trim removed 2 bases at V and 5 bases at J, leaving 4 bases unmatched. CDR1 MNHNS and CDR2 SASEGT come from the germline V gene. The CDR3 extends over 14 amino acids.